This TCR beta chain was captured by sequencing in a study of T cell responses to AZD1222 COVID-19 vaccine. Overall study findings and caveats: White British donors predominated, females outnumbered males, and clonal diversity was possibly underestimated.

V dropped 0 bases and J dropped 3 bases, with 6 bases sitting between them. Germline assignment: CDR1 SGDLS and CDR2 YYNGEE. The CDR3 has 14 residues. In the case of this clone: What it binds is unknown.

The protocol was immunoSEQ multiplex PCR, while the TCRdb copy is restricted to in-frame clones and leaves out a portion. The table records about 180,000 clones, 90% to 95% of them present only once. The origin of this receptor is an adult who received the MenACWY meningococcal vaccine as a control. The chain links TRBV9 to TRBJ2-2; the D is unclear. The sequenced sample was peripheral blood, obtained 28 days after the second dose of the MenACWY control vaccine. CDR3 amino acids: CASSVGPDTGELFF. As DNA, the CDR3 is TGTGCCAGCAGCGTAGGGCCTGACACCGGGGAGCTGTTTTTT. The whole variable domain, filled in from reference TRBV9 and TRBJ2-2, reads DSGVTQTPKHLITATGQRVTLRCSPRSGDLSVYWYQQSLDQGLQFLIQYYNGEERAKGNILERFSAQQFPDLHSELNLSSLELGDSALYFCASSVGPDTGELFFGEGSRLTVL.